Each of the 6 T cell receptor beta chains below was sequenced from the same sample in a study of blood T cell repertoires in COVID-19. Repertoires were generated with immunoSEQ multiplex PCR, while TCRdb's copy carries only in-frame clones and drops some. The sample contains about 250,000 clones, around 90% of which appear only once. Sequenced: peripheral blood. The origin of the receptors is a man older than 75 with acute or convalescent COVID-19.

The rearrangement uses TRBV27 and TRBJ2-5; 7 bases align to TRBD2. The germline CDR1 and CDR2 sequences are MNHEY and SMNVEV (reference sequence). CDR3 length: 13 amino acids. V shed 3 bases, J shed 5 bases, and the junction held 3 bases outside the gene matches. The CDR3 DNA sequence: TGTGCCAGCAGTTTCCGGGAGGCGGAGACCCAGTACTTC. Its protein is CASSFREAETQYF.

This clone was found a few times. The V and J genes are TRBV20-1 and TRBJ2-2, with D unresolved. CDR1 and CDR2 (germline): DFQATT, SNEGSKA (reference sequence). The V end was cut by 3 bases, the J end by 6 bases, with 5 bases between. CDR3 length: 11 residues. This chain's CDR3 is CSASGPGELFF. The DNA of the CDR3 is TGCAGTGCTAGTGGGCCCGGGGAGCTGTTTTTT.

V and J are TRBV24-1 and TRBJ2-5; D perhaps matches TRBD1 (5 bases). Germline V gene data show CDR1 as KGHDR and CDR2 as SFDVKD. The CDR3 consists of 17 residues. V lost 1 base to trimming and J lost 3 bases, with 17 bases between them. CDR3 bases: TGTGCCACCAGTGATTTAGGAGACAGCCTAAACAAAGAGACCCAGTACTTC. Its protein is CATSDLGDSLNKETQYF.

This sequence joins TRBV19 and TRBJ1-4, with D perhaps TRBD1 (5 bases). Germline lookup yields CDR1 LNHDA and CDR2 SQIVND (reference sequence). V dropped 6 bases and J dropped 4 bases, with 12 bases sitting between them. This CDR3 is 14 amino acids long. The CDR3 protein is CASRLIGDNEKLFF. CDR3 nucleotides: TGTGCCAGTAGGTTGATAGGGGATAATGAAAAACTGTTTTTT.

This clone was seen a single time. The chain couples TRBV14 to TRBJ2-2; 14 positions agree with TRBD2. Germline V lookup: CDR1 SGHDN, CDR2 FVKESK. This CDR3 is built from 19 residues. V lost 4 bases to trimming and J lost 1 base; unmatched junction nucleotides: 8. The CDR3 reads CASSPKPGLAGENTGELFF. The CDR3 DNA sequence: TGTGCCAGCAGCCCCAAACCGGGACTAGCGGGGGAGAACACCGGGGAGCTGTTTTTT.

The rearrangement links TRBV24-1 to TRBJ1-2, with 8 positions matching TRBD1. V dropped 3 bases and J dropped 3; count of bases not matched to a gene: 8. From germline, CDR1 is KGHDR and CDR2 SFDVKD. There are 16 residues in the CDR3. The CDR3 loop is CATSDGGGQEYYGYTF. The CDR3 region has the DNA TGTGCCACCAGTGATGGCGGGGGACAGGAGTACTATGGCTACACCTTC.